Following are 20 T cell receptor beta chains from one sample sequenced in a study of T cell clonality in common variable immunodeficiency. Assay: immunoSEQ multiplex PCR; the TCRdb copy retains only in-frame clones and omits some. The record shows 35,000 to 55,000 clones for this sample, with no singletons present. The sequencing sample was made of peripheral blood mononuclear cells. The receptors shown here come from a person between 18 and 75 years old in good health.

There are many counts of this clone. Coverage ceases 3 residues before the CDR3 finishes, and the germline J gene fills in the end. The genes are TRBV20-1 and TRBJ1-5, with D unclear. Deletions cut 6 bases from V and 0 bases from J, with 9 bases between. This CDR3 comprises 13 residues. Germline assignment: CDR1 DFQATT and CDR2 SNEGSKA (reference sequence). The part of the CDR3 DNA that was read is TGCAGTGCGTCAGCGGATAGCAATCAGCCC. Translation: CSASADSNQP. The full CDR3 sequence reads CSASADSNQPQHF.

Many counts were recorded for this clone. The read ends 3 residues before the CDR3 terminus; that terminus is restored from the germline J gene. This chain links TRBV18 with TRBJ1-1; TRBD1 is a possible D gene (5 bases). With 3 bases removed from V and 1 base from J, the gap between germline ends came to 9 bases. Per germline, CDR1 KGHSH and CDR2 LQKENI. The CDR3 extends over 14 amino acids. The DNA read from the CDR3 is TGTGCCAGCTCACCTGGGGCCCAGAACACTGAA. Translating it yields CASSPGAQNTE. The whole CDR3 is CASSPGAQNTEAFF.

This clone was seen ten or more times. The read terminates 3 residues before the CDR3 end, so the remaining end is supplied by the germline J gene. V usage is TRBV6-1 and J usage is TRBJ2-3; a possible D gene is TRBD1 (6 bases). Germline CDR1 MNHNS, CDR2 SASEGT. Between the trimmed V and J ends, which lost 2 bases and 3 bases, there was a span of 15 bases. CDR3 length: 16 residues. The CDR3 sequence is CASSELAGAGTDTQYF. The DNA read from the CDR3 is TGTGCCAGCAGTGAACTCGCAGGGGCCGGAACAGATACG.

This clone was counted ten times or more. With the read ending 3 residues before the CDR3 end, the germline J gene is used to fill in that end. This chain links TRBV5-1 with TRBJ2-3, with D hard to call. V was pared by 6 bases and J by 4 bases, with 21 bases between. The CDR3 is 16 amino acids. The germline V gene has CDR1 SGHRS and CDR2 YFSETQ. This chain's CDR3 is CASTLSDPGRPDTQYF. The sequenced part of the CDR3 DNA is TGCGCCAGCACCCTTTCCGACCCAGGTAGGCCAGATACG.

Many counts were recorded for this clone. The missing CDR3 end, 3 residues past where the read stops, is filled in from the germline J gene. This chain links TRBV20-1 with TRBJ2-1; 14 bases are a match to TRBD2. The CDR3 is 14 amino acids. From germline, CDR1 is DFQATT and CDR2 SNEGSKA (reference sequence). J gave up 8 bases and V 4 bases, and 4 bases lay outside the gene matches. This chain's CDR3 is CSAKPGLAGDEQFF. The sequenced CDR3 bases are TGCAGTGCTAAGCCGGGACTAGCGGGAGATGAG.

In its sample, this clone was seen many times. The read stops 3 residues short of the end of the CDR3; the missing end is completed from the germline J gene. This chain links TRBV24-1 with TRBJ1-2, with D perhaps TRBD1 (6 bases). Germline values: CDR1 KGHDR, CDR2 SFDVKD. The CDR3 spans 14 residues. CDR3 DNA (partial): TGTGCCACCAGTGATTTTGGACAGACAGAGGGC. Amino acids: CATSDFGQTEG. The whole CDR3 region reads CATSDFGQTEGYTF.

This clone came up many times. The sequence runs out 3 residues before the end of the CDR3; the remainder is reconstructed from the germline J gene. The J gene is TRBJ2-2, the V gene TRBV7-3, with D unresolved. This CDR3 has 14 residues. Trimming pared 5 bases from V and 2 bases from J, leaving 9 bases between. Germline CDR1 SGHTA, CDR2 FQGTGA. The sequenced CDR3 bases are TGTGCCAGCAGCCCGAACTATAACACCGGGGAG. It yields the protein CASSPNYNTGE. In full, the CDR3 reads CASSPNYNTGELFF.

This clone came up many times. Sequencing ends 3 residues short of the CDR3 end; the germline J gene provides the rest. The gene calls are TRBV2 and TRBJ1-2; 8 bases are a match to TRBD1. Germline loops: CDR1 SNHLY, CDR2 FYNNEI. This CDR3 has 16 amino acids. The CDR3 loop reads CASRPRGLITSGDYTF. The sequenced part of the CDR3 DNA is TGTGCCAGCAGACCCAGGGGGCTCATAACTAGTGGGGAC.

This clone was recorded a few times. The CDR3 goes on 3 residues after the read ends, and that part is filled in from the germline J gene. V usage is TRBV6-1 and J usage is TRBJ1-2; 7 bases agree with TRBD1. The CDR3 runs 15 residues. V trimming: 8 bases; J trimming: 3 bases; junction bases outside the gene matches: 12. In germline, CDR1 is MNHNS, CDR2 SASEGT. This chain's CDR3 is CASGGHRGRDYGYTF. The covered CDR3 bases are TGTGCCAGCGGTGGGCACAGGGGCAGGGACTATGGC.

This clone was observed many times. The CDR3 extends 3 residues past the end of the read, so its final part is completed from the germline J gene. The chain recombines TRBV7-6 with TRBJ1-5, with D possibly TRBD1 on 6 matching bases. The CDR3 length is 14 residues. V lost 8 bases and J lost 7, with 18 bases in between. Looked up from germline, CDR1 is SGHVS and CDR2 is FNYEAQ. The DNA read from the CDR3 is TGTGCCAGCGCCCCCTTAATGGGGGCCCAGCCC. Translated: CASAPLMGAQP. The entire CDR3 sequence reads CASAPLMGAQPQHF.

This clone was seen at least ten times. Coverage ceases 3 residues before the CDR3 finishes, and the germline J gene fills in the end. The chain employs TRBV6-2 or TRBV6-3 and TRBJ1-2, with D possibly matching TRBD1 (6 bases). Germline lookup yields CDR1 MNHEY and CDR2 SVGEGT. Trimming cost V 5 bases and J 2 bases, with 15 bases left between them. This CDR3 spans 15 amino acids. This CDR3 reads CASSNTGTGNYGYTF. The sequenced CDR3 bases are TGTGCCAGCAGTAACACAGGGACCGGAAACTATGGC.

This clone was observed at least ten times. The read stops 3 residues short of the end of the CDR3; the missing end is completed from the germline J gene. V is TRBV18 and J is TRBJ1-5, with 10 bases that match TRBD1. V dropped 4 bases and J dropped 3; count of bases not matched to a gene: 6. The CDR3 sequence is 16 residues long. Germline CDR1 and CDR2: KGHSH and LQKENI. Partial CDR3 DNA: TGTGCCAGCTCACAGGGGACAGGGGTTGACAATCAGCCC. It encodes CASSQGTGVDNQP. The complete CDR3 protein is CASSQGTGVDNQPQHF. Supplemented by reference TRBV18 and TRBJ1-5, the full variable domain reads NAGVMQNPRHLVRRRGQEARLRCSPMKGHSHVYWYRQLPEEGLKFMVYLQKENIIDESGMPKERFSAEFPKEGPSILRIQQVVRGDSAAYFCASSQGTGVDNQPQHFGDGTRLSIL.

This clone was observed many times. The CDR3 DNA, read in part, is TGTGCCAGCAGCGCGGTAGGACAGGGCGATGAGACC. This gives the protein CASSAVGQGDET. The CDR3 reads in full as CASSAVGQGDETQYF. The rearrangement links TRBV2 to TRBJ2-5, with 8 bases lining up with TRBD1. The CDR3 end is not reached by the read, which stops 3 residues before it; the germline J gene fills it in. With 6 bases clipped from V and 5 bases from J, the junction kept 11 bases outside the gene matches. The germline V gene encodes CDR1 SNHLY and CDR2 FYNNEI. This CDR3 comprises 15 residues.

This clone was detected ten times or more. CDR3 loop: CASSVTGTGSYEQYF. The CDR3 bases that were read are TGTGCCAGCAGTGTTACCGGGACAGGGTCCTACGAG. V usage is TRBV6-1 and J usage is TRBJ2-7; TRBD1 matches 9 bases. The read comes to an end 3 residues before the CDR3 does, leaving the germline J gene to fill in the end. V shed 4 bases and J 1 base; nucleotides not matched to a gene: 5. The CDR3 has 15 residues. Germline V gene sequence: CDR1 MNHNS, CDR2 SASEGT.

This clone was seen ten or more times. The CDR3 end lies 3 residues beyond the end of the read and is filled in from the germline J gene. The chain has TRBV5-5 and TRBJ1-2; no firm D call. The germline V and J ends were trimmed by 2 bases and 0 bases, with 5 bases remaining between them. Germline V gene sequence: CDR1 SGHKS, CDR2 YYEKEE (reference sequence). The CDR3 is 13 residues long. The sequenced part of the CDR3 DNA is TGTGCCAGCAGCTTATCTCCTAACTATGGC. Translating it yields CASSLSPNYG. The whole CDR3 sequence is CASSLSPNYGYTF. Full variable domain (remainder filled in from reference TRBV5-5 and TRBJ1-2): DAGVTQSPTHLIKTRGQQVTLRCSPISGHKSVSWYQQVLGQGPQFIFQYYEKEERGRGNFPDRFSARQFPNYSSELNVNALLLGDSALYLCASSLSPNYGYTFGSGTRLTVV.

There are many counts of this clone. The read ends 3 residues before the CDR3 terminus; that terminus is restored from the germline J gene. V gene TRBV24-1 combines with J gene TRBJ1-1, with D unclear. Germline assignment: CDR1 KGHDR and CDR2 SFDVKD. Trimming stripped 5 bases from V and 1 base from J, with 7 bases between. The CDR3 is 13 amino acids. The CDR3 bases that were read are TGTGCCACCAGTGGGCGGGCGAACACTGAA. This codes for CATSGRANTE. The full CDR3 reads CATSGRANTEAFF.

Ten or more counts support this clone. From the germline J gene comes the end of the CDR3, since the read stops 3 residues before it. The chain joins TRBV29-1 to TRBJ1-4; tentatively, D is TRBD1 (5 bases). V lost 4 bases, J lost 4 bases, and 10 bases lay in between. CDR1 and CDR2 from the germline V gene are SQVTM and ANQGSEA. The length of the CDR3 is 13 residues. The covered CDR3 bases are TGCAGCGTTGGGGGCGCGGATAATGAAAAA. Its translation: CSVGGADNEK. The whole CDR3 reads CSVGGADNEKLFF.

This clone was detected ten times or more. The CDR3 extends 3 residues past the end of the read, so its final part is completed from the germline J gene. The V call is TRBV28, the J call TRBJ1-2; no firm D call. Germline CDR1 is MDHEN and CDR2 is SYDVKM. V was pared by 9 bases and J by 4 bases, with 12 bases between. The CDR3 totals 12 residues. The CDR3 here is CARHSGSYGYTF. CDR3 DNA (partial): TGTGCCAGACACTCAGGCAGCTATGGC.

This clone occurred many times. Read data end 3 residues before the CDR3 end; the end is taken from the germline J gene. V gene TRBV10-3 combines with J gene TRBJ1-3; tentatively, D is TRBD1 (6 bases). The V end lost 4 bases, the J end lost 0 bases, and 13 bases lay between the germline ends. CDR1 is ENHRY and CDR2 is SYGVKD in the germline V gene. The CDR3 loop spans 16 amino acids. CDR3 bases read: TGTGCCATCAGTGGGGCTCCACAGGGCTCTGGAAACACC. Its protein product is CAISGAPQGSGNT. The CDR3 as a whole reads CAISGAPQGSGNTIYF.

To note about this clone: The CDR3 is cut off 3 residues early in the read; its end comes from the germline J gene. The V call is TRBV11-3, the J call TRBJ2-7, with D unclear. The CDR3 loop spans 15 amino acids. Trimming pared 4 bases from V and 0 bases from J, leaving 13 bases between. Germline lookup yields CDR1 SGHNT and CDR2 YENEEA. CDR3 in amino acids: CASSSTSSSSYEQYF. The covered CDR3 bases are TGTGCCAGCAGCTCGACGAGCTCTAGCTCCTACGAG.